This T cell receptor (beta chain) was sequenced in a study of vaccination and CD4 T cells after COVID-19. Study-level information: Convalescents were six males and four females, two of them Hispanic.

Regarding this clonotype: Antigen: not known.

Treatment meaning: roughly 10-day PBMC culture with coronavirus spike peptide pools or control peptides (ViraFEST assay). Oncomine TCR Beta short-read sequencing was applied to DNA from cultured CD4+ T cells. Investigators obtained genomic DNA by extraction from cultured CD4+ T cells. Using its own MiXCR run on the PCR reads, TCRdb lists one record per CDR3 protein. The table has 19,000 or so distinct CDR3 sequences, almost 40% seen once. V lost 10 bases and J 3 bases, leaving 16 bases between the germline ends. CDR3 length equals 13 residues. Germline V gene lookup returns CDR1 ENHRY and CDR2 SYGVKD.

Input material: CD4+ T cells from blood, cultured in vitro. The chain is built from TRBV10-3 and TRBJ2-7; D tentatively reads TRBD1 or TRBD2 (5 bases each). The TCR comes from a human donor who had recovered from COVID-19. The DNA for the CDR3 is TGTGCCACGGGGAGAGGGGAGTACTACGAGCAGTACTTC. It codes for CATGRGEYYEQYF.